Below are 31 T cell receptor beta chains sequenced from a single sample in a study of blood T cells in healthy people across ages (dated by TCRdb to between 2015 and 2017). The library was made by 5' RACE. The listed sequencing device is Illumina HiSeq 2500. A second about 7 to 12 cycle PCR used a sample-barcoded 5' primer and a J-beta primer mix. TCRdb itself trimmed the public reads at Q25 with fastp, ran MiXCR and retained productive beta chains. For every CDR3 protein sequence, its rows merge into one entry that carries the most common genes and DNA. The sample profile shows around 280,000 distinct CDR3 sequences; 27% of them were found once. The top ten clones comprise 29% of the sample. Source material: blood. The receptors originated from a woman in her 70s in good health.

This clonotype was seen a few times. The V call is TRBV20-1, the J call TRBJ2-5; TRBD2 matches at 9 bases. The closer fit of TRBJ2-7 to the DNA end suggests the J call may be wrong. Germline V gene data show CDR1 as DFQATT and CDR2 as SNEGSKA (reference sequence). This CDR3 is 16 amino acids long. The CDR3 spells CSARVYSGSLSYEQYF. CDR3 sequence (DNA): TGCAGTGCTAGGGTATATAGCGGGAGCCTCTCCTACGAGCAGTACTTC.

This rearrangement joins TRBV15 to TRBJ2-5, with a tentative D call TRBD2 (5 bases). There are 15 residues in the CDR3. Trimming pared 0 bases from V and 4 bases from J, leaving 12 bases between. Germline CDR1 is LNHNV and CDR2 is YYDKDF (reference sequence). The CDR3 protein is CATSRDLDFGETQYF. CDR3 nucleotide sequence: TGTGCCACCAGCAGAGATCTGGACTTCGGAGAGACCCAGTACTTC.

CDR3 loop: CASSSLAGGPGTGELFF. CDR3 DNA: TGTGCCAGCAGCTCACTAGCGGGAGGGCCTGGAACCGGGGAGCTGTTTTTT. The chain employs TRBV11-2 and TRBJ2-2, with 13 nucleotides matching TRBD2. Germline CDR1 SGHAT, CDR2 FQNNGV. There are 17 residues in the CDR3. Trimming took 4 bases from V and 5 from J; bases not matched to a gene: 7.

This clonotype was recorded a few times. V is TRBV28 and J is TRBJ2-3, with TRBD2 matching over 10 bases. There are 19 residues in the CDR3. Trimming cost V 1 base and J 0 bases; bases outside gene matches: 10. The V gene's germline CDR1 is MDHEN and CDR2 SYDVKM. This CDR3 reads CASSLSLAGEQPSTDTQYF. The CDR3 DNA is TGTGCCAGCAGTTTATCTCTAGCGGGAGAACAACCTAGCACAGATACGCAGTATTTT.

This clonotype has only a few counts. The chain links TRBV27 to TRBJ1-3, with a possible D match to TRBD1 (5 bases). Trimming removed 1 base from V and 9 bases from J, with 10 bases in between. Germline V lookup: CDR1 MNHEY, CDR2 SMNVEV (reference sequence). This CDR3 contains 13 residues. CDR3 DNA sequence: TGTGCCAGCAGTTTATATGGGGGACGCACCATATATTTT. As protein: CASSLYGGRTIYF.

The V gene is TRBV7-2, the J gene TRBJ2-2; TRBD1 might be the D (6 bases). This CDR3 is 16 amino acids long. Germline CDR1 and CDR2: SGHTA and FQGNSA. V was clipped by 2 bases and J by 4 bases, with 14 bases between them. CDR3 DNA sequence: TGTGCCAGCAGCTTATGGCCAGGGGTAGCCACCGGGGAGCTGTTTTTT. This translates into CASSLWPGVATGELFF.

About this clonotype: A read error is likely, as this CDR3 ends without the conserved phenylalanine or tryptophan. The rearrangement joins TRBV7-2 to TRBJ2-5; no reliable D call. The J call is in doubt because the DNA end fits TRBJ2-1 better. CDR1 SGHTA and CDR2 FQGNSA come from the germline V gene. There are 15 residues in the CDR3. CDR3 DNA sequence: TGTGCCAGCAGCTCCACGGCGAACGGCGGCAATGAGCAGTTCGTC. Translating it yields CASSSTANGGNEQFV.

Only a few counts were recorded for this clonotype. DNA of the CDR3: TGTGCCAGCAGCCCCAGACTAGATCCCTACGAGCAGTACTTC. Encoded protein: CASSPRLDPYEQYF. The rearrangement links TRBV7-6 to TRBJ2-5; weak D call: TRBD2 (6 bases). The J call is uncertain, as TRBJ2-7 better fits the DNA end. This CDR3 comprises 14 residues. In germline, CDR1 is SGHVS, CDR2 FNYEAQ.

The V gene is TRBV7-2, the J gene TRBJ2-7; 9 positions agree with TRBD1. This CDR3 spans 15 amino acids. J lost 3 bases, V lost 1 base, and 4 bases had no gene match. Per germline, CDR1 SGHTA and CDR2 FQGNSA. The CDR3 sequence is CASSLGTGDGYEQYF. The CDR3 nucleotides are TGTGCCAGCAGCTTAGGGACAGGGGACGGCTACGAGCAGTACTTC.

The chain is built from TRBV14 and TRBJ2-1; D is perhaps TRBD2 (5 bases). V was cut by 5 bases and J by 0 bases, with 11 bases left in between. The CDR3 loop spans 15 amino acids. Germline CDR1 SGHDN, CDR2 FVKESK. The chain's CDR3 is CASSDSRASYNEQFF. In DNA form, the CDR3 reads TGTGCCAGCAGCGATTCGAGGGCCTCCTACAATGAGCAGTTCTTC.

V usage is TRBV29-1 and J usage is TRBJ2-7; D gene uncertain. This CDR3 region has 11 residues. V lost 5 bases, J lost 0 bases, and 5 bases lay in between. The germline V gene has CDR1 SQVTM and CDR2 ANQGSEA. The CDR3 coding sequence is TGCAGCGTTCAACTCTCCTACGAGCAGTACTTC. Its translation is CSVQLSYEQYF.

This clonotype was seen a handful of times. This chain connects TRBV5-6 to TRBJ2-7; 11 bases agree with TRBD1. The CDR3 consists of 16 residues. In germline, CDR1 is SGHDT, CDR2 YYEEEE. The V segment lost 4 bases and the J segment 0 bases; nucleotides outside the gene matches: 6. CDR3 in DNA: TGTGCCAGCAGCATCCGGGACAGGGGGAGCTCCTACGAGCAGTACTTC. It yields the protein CASSIRDRGSSYEQYF.

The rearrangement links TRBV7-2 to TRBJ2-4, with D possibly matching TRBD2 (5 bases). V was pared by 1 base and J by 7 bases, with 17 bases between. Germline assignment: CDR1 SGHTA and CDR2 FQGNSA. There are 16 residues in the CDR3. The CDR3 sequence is CASSLVGDVMRNIQYF. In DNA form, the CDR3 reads TGTGCCAGCAGCTTAGTCGGGGATGTGATGCGGAACATTCAGTACTTC.

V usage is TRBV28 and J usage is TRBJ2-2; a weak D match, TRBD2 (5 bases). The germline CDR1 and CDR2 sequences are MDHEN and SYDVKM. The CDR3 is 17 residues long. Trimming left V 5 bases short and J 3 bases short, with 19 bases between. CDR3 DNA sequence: TGTGCCAGCAGTCCGTACTCTGGGCGGCGGGACACCGGGGAGCTGTTTTTT. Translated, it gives CASSPYSGRRDTGELFF.

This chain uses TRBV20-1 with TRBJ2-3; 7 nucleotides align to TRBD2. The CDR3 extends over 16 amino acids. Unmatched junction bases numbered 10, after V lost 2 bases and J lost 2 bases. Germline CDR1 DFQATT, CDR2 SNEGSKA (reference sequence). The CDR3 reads CSARPGGRETTDTQYF. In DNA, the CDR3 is TGCAGTGCTAGACCGGGGGGAAGGGAAACCACAGATACGCAGTATTTT.

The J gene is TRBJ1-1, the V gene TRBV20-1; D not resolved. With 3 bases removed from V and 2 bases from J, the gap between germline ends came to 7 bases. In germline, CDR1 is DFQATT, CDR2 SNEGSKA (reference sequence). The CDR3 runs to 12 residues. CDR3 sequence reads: CSARAANTEAFF. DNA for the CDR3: TGCAGTGCTAGGGCGGCAAACACTGAAGCTTTCTTT.

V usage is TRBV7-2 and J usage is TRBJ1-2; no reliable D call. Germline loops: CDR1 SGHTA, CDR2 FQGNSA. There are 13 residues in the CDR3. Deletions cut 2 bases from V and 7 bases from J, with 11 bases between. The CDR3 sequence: CASSLSSRVGYTF. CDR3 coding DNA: TGTGCCAGCAGCTTATCTAGCCGCGTTGGCTACACCTTC. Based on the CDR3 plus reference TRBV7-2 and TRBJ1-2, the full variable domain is GAGVSQSPSNKVTEKGKDVELRCDPISGHTALYWYRQSLGQGLEFLIYFQGNSAPDKSGLPSDRFSAERTGGSVSTLTIQRTQQEDSAVYLCASSLSSRVGYTFGSGTRLTVV.

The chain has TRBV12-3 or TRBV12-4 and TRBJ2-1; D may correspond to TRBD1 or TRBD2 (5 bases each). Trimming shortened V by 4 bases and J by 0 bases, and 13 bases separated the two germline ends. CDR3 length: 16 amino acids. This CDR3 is CASSSSGGSSYNEQFF. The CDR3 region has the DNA TGTGCCAGCAGTTCCAGTGGGGGTAGCTCCTACAATGAGCAGTTCTTC.

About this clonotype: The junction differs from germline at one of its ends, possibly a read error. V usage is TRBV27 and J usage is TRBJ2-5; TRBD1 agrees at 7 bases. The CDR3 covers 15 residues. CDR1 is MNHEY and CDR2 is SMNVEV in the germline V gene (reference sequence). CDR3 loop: CAGSRNRGPGETQYF. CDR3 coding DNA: TGTGCCGGCAGTAGAAACAGGGGCCCCGGAGAGACCCAGTACTTC.

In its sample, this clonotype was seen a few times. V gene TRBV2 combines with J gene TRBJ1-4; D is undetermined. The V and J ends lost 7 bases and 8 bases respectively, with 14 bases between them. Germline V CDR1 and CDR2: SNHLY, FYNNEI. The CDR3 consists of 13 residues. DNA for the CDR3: TGTGCCAGCACGAACACCGAGTGGGAAAAACTGTTTTTT. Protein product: CASTNTEWEKLFF.

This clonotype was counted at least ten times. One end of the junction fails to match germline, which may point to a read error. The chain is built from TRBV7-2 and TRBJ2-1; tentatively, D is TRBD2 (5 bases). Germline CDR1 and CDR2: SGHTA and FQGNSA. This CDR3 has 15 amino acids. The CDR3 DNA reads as TGTGCCAGCAGCCTAGCACAGTCGACCTACAATGAGCAGTTCTTC. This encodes CASSLAQSTYNEQFF.

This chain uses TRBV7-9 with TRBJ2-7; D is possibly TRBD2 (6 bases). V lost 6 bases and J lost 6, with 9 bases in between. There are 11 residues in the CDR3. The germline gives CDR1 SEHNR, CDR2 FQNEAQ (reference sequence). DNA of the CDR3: TGTGCCAGCAGACAGGAGGGCGAGCAGTACTTC. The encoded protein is CASRQEGEQYF.

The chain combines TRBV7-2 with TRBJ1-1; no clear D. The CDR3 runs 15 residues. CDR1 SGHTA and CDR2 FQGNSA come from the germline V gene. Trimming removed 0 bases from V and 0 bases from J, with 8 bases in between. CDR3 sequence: CASSLAWRMNTEAFF. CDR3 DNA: TGTGCCAGCAGCTTAGCGTGGCGGATGAACACTGAAGCTTTCTTT. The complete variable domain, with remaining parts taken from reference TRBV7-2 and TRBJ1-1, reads GAGVSQSPSNKVTEKGKDVELRCDPISGHTALYWYRQSLGQGLEFLIYFQGNSAPDKSGLPSDRFSAERTGGSVSTLTIQRTQQEDSAVYLCASSLAWRMNTEAFFGQGTRLTVV.

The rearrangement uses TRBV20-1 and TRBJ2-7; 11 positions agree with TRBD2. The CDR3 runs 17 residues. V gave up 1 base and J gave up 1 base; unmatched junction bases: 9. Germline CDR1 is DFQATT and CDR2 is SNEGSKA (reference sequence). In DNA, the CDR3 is TGCAGTGCTAGAGTTCCCGTGACTAGCGGGGTTTCCTACGAGCAGTACTTC. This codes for CSARVPVTSGVSYEQYF.

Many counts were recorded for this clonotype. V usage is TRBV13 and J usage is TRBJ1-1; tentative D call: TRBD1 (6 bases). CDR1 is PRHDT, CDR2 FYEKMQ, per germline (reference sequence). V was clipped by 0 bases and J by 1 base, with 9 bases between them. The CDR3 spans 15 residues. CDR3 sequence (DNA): TGTGCCAGCAGCTTAGGGACAGGAAAGAACACTGAAGCTTTCTTT. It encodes CASSLGTGKNTEAFF. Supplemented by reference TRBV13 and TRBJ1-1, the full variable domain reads AAGVIQSPRHLIKEKRETATLKCYPIPRHDTVYWYQQGPGQDPQFLISFYEKMQSDKGSIPDRFSAQQFSDYHSELNMSSLELGDSALYFCASSLGTGKNTEAFFGQGTRLTVV.

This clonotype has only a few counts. As DNA, the CDR3 is TGTGCCAGCAGCCTGACAGGGCGGGGGAACACTGAAGCTTTCTTT. Translation: CASSLTGRGNTEAFF. J is TRBJ1-1 and V is TRBV7-2; 7 nucleotides line up with TRBD1. The junction had 7 bases not matched to a gene; V was cut back by 5 bases and J by 1 base. The CDR3 covers 15 residues. Germline lookup yields CDR1 SGHTA and CDR2 FQGNSA.

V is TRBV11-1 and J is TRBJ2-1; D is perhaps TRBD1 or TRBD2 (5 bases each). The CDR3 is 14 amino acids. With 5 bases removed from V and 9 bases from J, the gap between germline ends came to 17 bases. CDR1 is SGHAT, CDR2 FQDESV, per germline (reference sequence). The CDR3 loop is CASSPGPARSEQFF. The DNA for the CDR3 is TGTGCCAGCAGCCCGGGACCGGCTCGGAGTGAGCAGTTCTTC.

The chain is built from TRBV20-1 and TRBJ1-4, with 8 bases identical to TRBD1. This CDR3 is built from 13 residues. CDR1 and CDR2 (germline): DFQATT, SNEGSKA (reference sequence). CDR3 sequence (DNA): TGCGGCTCTCGACAGGGGACTAATGAAAAACTGTTTTTT. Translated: CGSRQGTNEKLFF.

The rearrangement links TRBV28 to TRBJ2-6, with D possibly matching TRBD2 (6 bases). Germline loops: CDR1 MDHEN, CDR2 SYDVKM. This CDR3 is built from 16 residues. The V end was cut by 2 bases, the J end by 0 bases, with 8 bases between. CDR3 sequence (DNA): TGTGCCAGCAGTTTAGCGGGGAACTCTGGGGCCAACGTCCTGACTTTC. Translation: CASSLAGNSGANVLTF.

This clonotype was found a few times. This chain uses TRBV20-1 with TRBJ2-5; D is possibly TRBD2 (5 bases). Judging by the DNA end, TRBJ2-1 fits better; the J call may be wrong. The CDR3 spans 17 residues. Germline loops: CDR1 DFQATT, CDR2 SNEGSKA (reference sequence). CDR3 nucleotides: TGCAGTGCTAGATCGATGGGTAGCGATACTCCCTACAATGAGCAGTTCTTC. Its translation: CSARSMGSDTPYNEQFF.

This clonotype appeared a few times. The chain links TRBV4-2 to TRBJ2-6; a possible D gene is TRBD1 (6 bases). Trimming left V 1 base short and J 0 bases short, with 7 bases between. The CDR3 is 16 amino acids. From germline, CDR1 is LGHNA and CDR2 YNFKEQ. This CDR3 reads CASSQGTDSGANVLTF. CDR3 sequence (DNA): TGTGCCAGCAGCCAAGGGACAGACTCTGGGGCCAACGTCCTGACTTTC.